This T cell receptor beta chain originates from a study of blood T cell repertoires in COVID-19. Looking at the study overall: Whether acute or convalescent, the COVID-19 samples came from the United States, Italy and Spain. T cells, B-cell-depleted T cells, or PBMCs supplied cDNA or gDNA.

One Seattle source followed patients from active infection through their disease course. Sequencing used immunoSEQ multiplex PCR; TCRdb keeps in-frame clones, though not all of them. The data hold about 200,000 clones, with 94% observed a single time. This sequence originates from a man younger than 40 with COVID-19, enrolled during active disease. Source material: peripheral blood.

CDR3 protein: CASSPEGHYEQYF. The CDR3 nucleotides read TGTGCCAGCAGCCCGGAGGGTCATTACGAGCAGTACTTC. The rearrangement uses TRBV3-1 (or the pseudogene TRBV3-2) and TRBJ2-7; a weak D match, TRBD2 (6 bases). Germline V CDR1 and CDR2: LGHDT, YNNKEL (reference sequence). V was shortened by 4 bases and J by 4 bases, with 11 bases between the two germline ends. The CDR3 length is 13 residues.